The source of this T cell receptor (beta chain) is a study of beta chain features in type 1 diabetes. CDR3 length: 14 residues. V gave up 2 bases and J gave up 5 bases, with 13 bases separating them. The germline CDR1 and CDR2 sequences are SGHRS and YFSETQ. Isolated RNA was reverse transcribed in full, so expressed TCRB transcripts were sequenced. The assay was immunoSEQ multiplex PCR, and TCRdb's table has in-frame clones only and misses some. This sample has under 90,000 clones; about 32% occur once, and the top ten carry 0.35% to 0.45%. The V and J genes are TRBV5-1 and TRBJ2-5; no firm D call. The sample was stem cell memory CD4+ T cells from blood. This clonotype was obtained from a woman younger than 35 in good health. The CDR3, as DNA: TGCGCCAGCAGCTTAATGGAGCCGAGGGAGACCCAGTACTTC. Protein sequence: CASSLMEPRETQYF.